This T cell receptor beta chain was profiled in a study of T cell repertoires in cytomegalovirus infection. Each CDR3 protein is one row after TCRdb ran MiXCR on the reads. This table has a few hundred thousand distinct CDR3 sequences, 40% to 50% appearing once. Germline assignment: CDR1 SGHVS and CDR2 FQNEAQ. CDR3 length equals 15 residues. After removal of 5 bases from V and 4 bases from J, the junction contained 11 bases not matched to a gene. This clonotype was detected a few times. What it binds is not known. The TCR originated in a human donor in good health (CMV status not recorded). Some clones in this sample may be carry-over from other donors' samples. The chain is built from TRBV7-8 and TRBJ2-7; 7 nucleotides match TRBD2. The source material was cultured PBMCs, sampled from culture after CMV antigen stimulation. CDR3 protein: CASSPWGGGNYEQYF. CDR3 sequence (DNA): TGTGCCAGCAGCCCCTGGGGGGGAGGGAATTACGAGCAGTACTTC.